A single sample gave rise to the 9 T cell receptor beta chains below, sequenced in a study of T cell repertoires in cytomegalovirus infection. No antigen is known for these receptors. TCRdb re-called the reads through MiXCR, storing one row per CDR3 protein. Counted here are about 770,000 distinct CDR3 sequences, about 28% occurring once; the ten biggest clones make up around 13%. The starting material was cultured CD8+ T cells from PBMCs, obtained from culture after CMV antigen stimulation. These receptors came from a human donor in good health (CMV status not recorded). Some clones in this sample may be carry-over from other donors' samples.

The CDR3, as DNA: TGCGCCAGCAGCCGTGAATGGGACAGTAGCTACGAGCAGTACTTC. Translation gives CASSREWDSSYEQYF. The gene calls are TRBV4-1 and TRBJ2-7, with 7 positions matching TRBD1. With V trimmed by 4 bases and J by 3 bases, 9 bases remained unmatched. The CDR3 totals 15 residues. Looked up from germline, CDR1 is MGHRA and CDR2 is YSYEKL.

This clonotype was seen a few times. The J gene is TRBJ2-2, the V gene TRBV7-6; 12 bases agree with TRBD2. V trimming: 1 base; J trimming: 3 bases; junction bases outside the gene matches: 3. Germline CDR1 and CDR2: SGHVS and FNYEAQ. This CDR3 is 17 amino acids long. CDR3 sequence reads: CASSLGTSGEYTGELFF. The CDR3 DNA follows: TGTGCCAGCAGCTTAGGGACTAGCGGGGAGTACACCGGGGAGCTGTTTTTT.

A single count supports this clonotype. The chain links TRBV7-6 to TRBJ2-7; D is unclear. Per germline, CDR1 SGHVS and CDR2 FNYEAQ. CDR3 length equals 13 residues. CDR3 bases: TGTGCCGGCAGCCCGGGTAGAGCCCACGAGCAGTACGTC. Translation gives CAGSPGRAHEQYV.

This chain links TRBV10-2 with TRBJ2-1; 7 positions agree with TRBD1. This CDR3 contains 14 residues. Germline V gene data show CDR1 as WSHSY and CDR2 as SAAADI. V was pared by 7 bases and J by 7 bases, with 10 bases of the junction left unmatched. Here the CDR3 reads CASNKFETGNEQFF. CDR3 nucleotides: TGCGCCAGCAACAAGTTCGAGACAGGGAATGAGCAGTTCTTC.

The gene calls are TRBV2 and TRBJ2-2; D gene uncertain. Trimming shortened V by 4 bases and J by 4 bases, and 4 bases separated the two germline ends. Germline loops: CDR1 SNHLY, CDR2 FYNNEI. There are 12 residues in the CDR3. CDR3 DNA sequence: TGTGCCAGCAGTGGGGCCACCGGGGAGCTGTTTTTT. This gives the protein CASSGATGELFF.

This clonotype has just a few counts. The chain is built from TRBV6-5 and TRBJ2-5, with TRBD1 as a possible D gene (5 bases). The CDR3 spans 16 residues. The V end lost 0 bases, the J end lost 5 bases, and 16 bases lay between the germline ends. Germline V gene lookup returns CDR1 MNHEY and CDR2 SVGAGI. The CDR3 DNA sequence: TGTGCCAGCAGTTACTCGGCAGGGCAATATTCGGAGACCCAGTACTTC. This encodes CASSYSAGQYSETQYF.

This clonotype has at least ten counts. The rearrangement uses TRBV6-2 or TRBV6-3 and TRBJ2-3, with 7 nucleotides matching TRBD1. The V gene's germline CDR1 is MNHEY and CDR2 SVGEGT. Trimming removed 9 bases from V and 2 bases from J; junction bases left unmatched: 8. This CDR3 region has 14 residues. The DNA of the CDR3 is TGTGCCAGTGTAACGGGACAGAACACAGATACGCAGTATTTT. It yields the protein CASVTGQNTDTQYF.

The chain uses TRBV9 and TRBJ2-7, with D perhaps matching TRBD1 or TRBD2 (6 bases each). Looked up from germline, CDR1 is SGDLS and CDR2 is YYNGEE. Trimming shortened V by 4 bases and J by 6 bases, and 14 bases separated the two germline ends. The CDR3 extends over 13 amino acids. CDR3 nucleotide sequence: TGTGCCAGCAGCCCGGGGGCTTCCACCGAGCAGTACGTC. It specifies CASSPGASTEQYV.

This clonotype was found a few times. The CDR3 coding sequence is TGTGCCAGCAGCCCGCCGGGACAGCCCTACGAGCAGTACGTC. This translates into CASSPPGQPYEQYV. The chain links TRBV7-3 to TRBJ2-7; 7 bases line up with TRBD1. The germline V gene has CDR1 SGHTA and CDR2 FQGTGA. The V gene end was trimmed by 5 bases and the J gene end by 2 bases; junction bases not matched to a gene: 6. The length of the CDR3 is 14 residues.